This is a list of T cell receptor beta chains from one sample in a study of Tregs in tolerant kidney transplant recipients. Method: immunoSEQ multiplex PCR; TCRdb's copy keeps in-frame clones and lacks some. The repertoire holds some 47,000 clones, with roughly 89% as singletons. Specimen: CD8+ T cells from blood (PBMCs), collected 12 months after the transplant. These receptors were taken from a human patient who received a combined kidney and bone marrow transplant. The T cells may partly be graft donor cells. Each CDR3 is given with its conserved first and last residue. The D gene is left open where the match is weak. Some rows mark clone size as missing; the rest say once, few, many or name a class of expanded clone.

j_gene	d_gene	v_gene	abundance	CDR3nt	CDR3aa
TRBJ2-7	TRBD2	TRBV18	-	TGTGCCAGCTCGTATAGCGGGGGGGCCGTCTACGAGCAGTACTTC	CASSYSGGAVYEQYF
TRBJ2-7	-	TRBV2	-	TGTGCCAGCAGTGTCCGGACAGTCCCCTCCTACGAGCAGTACTTC	CASSVRTVPSYEQYF
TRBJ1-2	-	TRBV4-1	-	TGCGCCAGCAGCCAAGGCGGACTTCTATATGGCTACACCTTC	CASSQGGLLYGYTF
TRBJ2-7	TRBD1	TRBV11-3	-	TGTGCCAGCAGCTTAGCTGGCAGGGGGCACTACGAGCAGTACTTC	CASSLAGRGHYEQYF
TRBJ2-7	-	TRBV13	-	TGTGCCAGCAGCTTCCGGGTGTCTTCCTACGAGCAGTACTTC	CASSFRVSSYEQYF
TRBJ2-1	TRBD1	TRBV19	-	TGTGCCAGTAGGACCGGGACAGGGGGATACAATGAGCAGTTCTTC	CASRTGTGGYNEQFF
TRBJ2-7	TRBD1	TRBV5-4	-	TGTGCCAGCAGCTCAGCCAGGGGGTGGGGGACCGACGAGCAGTACTTC	CASSSARGWGTDEQYF
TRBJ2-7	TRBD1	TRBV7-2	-	TGTGCCAGCAGCTTAACGACAGGGGACCACGAATGGAACTTC	CASSLTTGDHEWNF
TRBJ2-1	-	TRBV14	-	TGTGCCAGCAGCCAAGTTCAAGGGACAAACAATGAGCAGTTCTTC	CASSQVQGTNNEQFF
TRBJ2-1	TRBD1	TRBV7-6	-	TGTGCCAGCAGCTCACCCCCGGGACAGGGAAACAATGAGCAGTTCTTC	CASSSPPGQGNNEQFF
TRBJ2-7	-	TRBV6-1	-	TGTGCCAGCGGGGGCACCGCCTCCTACGAGCAGTACTTC	CASGGTASYEQYF
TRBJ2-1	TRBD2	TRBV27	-	TGTGCCAGCAGTTTATTACTAGCGGGAGGGCCTTATCCCTACAATGAGCAGTTCTTC	CASSLLLAGGPYPYNEQFF
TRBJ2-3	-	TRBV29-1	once	TGCAGCGTTGCCCACTACTACGCGGATACGCAGTATTTT	CSVAHYYADTQYF
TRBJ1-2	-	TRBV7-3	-	TGTGCCAGCAGCCTAGCGGTAGGGGGATGGAATGGCTACACCTTC	CASSLAVGGWNGYTF
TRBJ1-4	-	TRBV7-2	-	TGTGCCAGCAGCCCCGGGAGTGATGAAAAACTGTTTTTT	CASSPGSDEKLFF
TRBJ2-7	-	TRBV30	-	TGTGCCTGGACCCAACAGAGCTCCTACGAGCAGTACTTC	CAWTQQSSYEQYF
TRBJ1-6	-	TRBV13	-	TGTGCCAGCAGCTTAGGCGGGGGTCATAATTCCCCCCTCCACTTT	CASSLGGGHNSPLHF
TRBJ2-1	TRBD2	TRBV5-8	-	TGTGCCAGCAGCCTTCTATGGGGAGGGGTCTACAATGAGCAGTTCTTC	CASSLLWGGVYNEQFF
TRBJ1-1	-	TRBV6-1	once	TGTGCCAGCAGTGCGGGGGGCTGGTTGAACACTGAAGCTTTCTTT	CASSAGGWLNTEAFF
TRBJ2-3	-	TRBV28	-	TGTGCCAGCAGTTTAGGGGGCGCGAATACGCAGTATTTT	CASSLGGANTQYF
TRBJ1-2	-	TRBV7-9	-	TGTGCCAGCAGCCAATTACTACAGGAAGACTATGGCTACACCTTC	CASSQLLQEDYGYTF
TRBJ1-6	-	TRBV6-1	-	TGTGCCAGCAGTGAACCGCGGACAGCCCTTAATTCACCCCTCCACTTT	CASSEPRTALNSPLHF
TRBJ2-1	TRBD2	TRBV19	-	TGTGCCAGTAATCCTCTAGCGGGAGGGCTTAATGAGCAGTTCTTC	CASNPLAGGLNEQFF
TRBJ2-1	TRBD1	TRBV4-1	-	TGCGCCAGCAGGAGGACAGGTAGGAATGAGCAGTTCTTC	CASRRTGRNEQFF
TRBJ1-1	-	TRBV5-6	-	TGTGCCAGCAGCCCACCCGGGGGGGGAGCTTTCTTT	CASSPPGGGAFF
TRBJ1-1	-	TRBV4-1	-	TGCGCCAGCAGCCATAACGTTGGAGGGGCAAGAACGACCGAAGCTTTCTTT	CASSHNVGGARTTEAFF
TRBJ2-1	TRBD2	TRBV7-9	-	TGTGCCAGCAGCCCCGGGACTAGCTATGATGAGCAGTTCTTC	CASSPGTSYDEQFF
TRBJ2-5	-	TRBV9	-	TGTGCCAGCAGCCCTTCAGGAGGTCTCTGGGAGACCCAGTACTTC	CASSPSGGLWETQYF
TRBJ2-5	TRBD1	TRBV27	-	TGTGCCAGCAGTCGGACAGGGGAAGAGACCCAGTACTTC	CASSRTGEETQYF
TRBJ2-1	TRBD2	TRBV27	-	TGTGCCAGCAGTCTCTCTAGCGGGGGGGTATCCTTGAATGAGCAGTTCTTC	CASSLSSGGVSLNEQFF
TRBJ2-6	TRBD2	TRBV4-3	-	TGCGCCAGCAGCCACCTACTAGCGGGGCAGGAAGGGGCCAACGTCCTGACTTTC	CASSHLLAGQEGANVLTF
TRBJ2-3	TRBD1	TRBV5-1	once	TGCGCCAGCAGCTTGGACAGGGGGGATACGCAGTATTTT	CASSLDRGDTQYF
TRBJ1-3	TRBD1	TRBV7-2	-	TGTGCCAGCAGCATACAGGGGGACGGAAACACCATATATTTT	CASSIQGDGNTIYF
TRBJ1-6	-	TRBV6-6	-	TGTGCCGGCCCTTCTTTACAGGTTTCACCCCTCCACTTT	CAGPSLQVSPLHF
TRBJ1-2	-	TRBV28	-	TGTGCCAGCAGTTTATACCCCGACAACCTGGTAAGGGGCTACACCTTC	CASSLYPDNLVRGYTF
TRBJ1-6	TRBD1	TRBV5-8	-	TGTGCCAGCAGCTTTGTAGGACAGGGATATTCCCCCCTCCACTTT	CASSFVGQGYSPLHF
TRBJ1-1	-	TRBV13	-	TGTGCCAGCGGGCAGGTTGCCACTGAAGCTTTCTTT	CASGQVATEAFF
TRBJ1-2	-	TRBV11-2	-	TGTGCCAGCAGCTTAGGGGCAGGACTTAACTATGGCTACACCTTC	CASSLGAGLNYGYTF
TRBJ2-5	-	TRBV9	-	TGTGCCAGCAGCGCATCAGCGCGGGAGACCCAGTACTTC	CASSASARETQYF
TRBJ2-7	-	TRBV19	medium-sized	TGTGCCAGTAAACAGAATCCCTCTTTAACCTACGAGCAGTACTTC	CASKQNPSLTYEQYF
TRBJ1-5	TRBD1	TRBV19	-	TGTGCCAGTAGTATAACACAGGGGCCCAATCAGCCCCAGCATTTT	CASSITQGPNQPQHF
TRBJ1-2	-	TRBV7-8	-	TGTGCCAGCAGCTTAAAGCCAGCGAGAAACTATGGCTACACCTTC	CASSLKPARNYGYTF
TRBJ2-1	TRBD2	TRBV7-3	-	TGTGCCAGCAGCTTAACATTAGCGGGGGGGCCTTACAATGAGCAGTTCTTC	CASSLTLAGGPYNEQFF
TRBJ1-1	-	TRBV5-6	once	TGTGCCAGCAGCTTCGGGGGGCTCTCTGAAGCTTTCTTT	CASSFGGLSEAFF
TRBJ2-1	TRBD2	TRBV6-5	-	TGTGCCAGCAGTTACTCTCCGGGAGGAACCTACAATGAGCAGTTCTTC	CASSYSPGGTYNEQFF
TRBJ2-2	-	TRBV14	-	TGTGCCAGCAGCCAAGATCCGGTTCCGAACACCGGGGAGCTGTTTTTT	CASSQDPVPNTGELFF
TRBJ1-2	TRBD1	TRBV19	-	TGTGCCAGTAGTATGGGGACAGGTGGTTTCTATGGCTACACCTTC	CASSMGTGGFYGYTF
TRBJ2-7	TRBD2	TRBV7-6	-	TGTGCCAGCAGCTTGTCTAGCGGGGGGATCGGCGAGCAGTACTTC	CASSLSSGGIGEQYF
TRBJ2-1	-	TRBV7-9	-	TGTGCCAGCAGCTTAGCAGGGAGCTCCTACAATGAGCAGTTCTTC	CASSLAGSSYNEQFF
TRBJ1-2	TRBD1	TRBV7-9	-	TGTGCCAGCAGTTCCCTAACAGGGGGCACCTATGGCTACACCTTC	CASSSLTGGTYGYTF
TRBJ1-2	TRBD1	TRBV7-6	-	TGTGCCAGCAGCTTCACATTAAACAGGGGTTTAGGCGGCTACACCTTC	CASSFTLNRGLGGYTF
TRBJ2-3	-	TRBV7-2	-	TGTGCCAGCAGCCCCTACACAGATACGCAGTATTTT	CASSPYTDTQYF
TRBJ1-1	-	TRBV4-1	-	TGCGCCAGCAGCCAAGACAGGAGGACTGAAGCTTTCTTT	CASSQDRRTEAFF
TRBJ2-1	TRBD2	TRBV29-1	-	TGCAGCGGGAGAATAGCGGGAGGTTTGAGTGAGCAGTTCTTC	CSGRIAGGLSEQFF
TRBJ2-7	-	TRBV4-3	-	TGCGCCAGCAGCCAAGTTCAGGCCCACTACGAGCAGTACTTC	CASSQVQAHYEQYF